This T cell receptor beta chain derives from a study of neoadjuvant nivolumab and ipilimumab in lung cancer. TCRdb's copy holds only in-frame clones and misses some; the assay was immunoSEQ multiplex PCR. The table includes approximately 23,000 clones, approximately 82% detected once. Remarks on this clone: As yet, its antigen is unknown.

Whole-study results and caveats: Higher pretherapy blood TCR richness went with higher resected-tumor richness. A small number of samples were TCR sequenced.

This specimen consisted of peripheral blood, obtained before neoadjuvant nivolumab, alone or with ipilimumab. The TCR sequence derives from an adult with non-small cell lung cancer.

The CDR3 nucleotides are TGCGCCAGCAGCTTCTACCGGGGGCGGGTGAACACAGATACGCAGTATTTT. Residues: CASSFYRGRVNTDTQYF. The chain couples TRBV5-1 to TRBJ2-3; tentatively, D is TRBD1 or TRBD2 (6 bases each). Germline V gene data show CDR1 as SGHRS and CDR2 as YFSETQ. V was pared by 2 bases and J by 2 bases, with 18 bases between. The CDR3 totals 17 residues.